Each of the 5 T cell receptor beta chains below was sequenced from the same sample in a study of lymphopenia after photon versus proton radiotherapy. Produced via immunoSEQ multiplex PCR; TCRdb's table is partial and in-frame only. The sample consists of under 75,000 clones, less than 95% of them appearing once. This specimen was peripheral blood, taken from a patient treated with photon-based radiotherapy. All receptors derive from a woman aged 35 to 49 with cholangiocarcinoma.

This chain uses TRBV7-3 with TRBJ1-5; no clear D gene. Germline V gives CDR1 SGHTA, CDR2 FQGTGA. The V end was cut by 2 bases, the J end by 2 bases, with 10 bases between. The CDR3 is 15 residues long. This CDR3 reads CASSLEGRGNQPQHF. In nucleotides, the CDR3 is TGTGCCAGCAGCTTAGAAGGTAGGGGCAATCAGCCCCAGCATTTT.

The rearrangement links TRBV5-1 to TRBJ2-2, with 13 bases aligning to TRBD2. With V trimmed by 4 bases and J by 0 bases, 9 bases remained unmatched. Germline loops: CDR1 SGHRS, CDR2 YFSETQ. The CDR3 has 19 amino acids. CDR3 protein: CASSLGLAGAVTNTGELFF. In DNA, the CDR3 is TGCGCCAGCAGCCTAGGACTAGCGGGGGCCGTTACGAACACCGGGGAGCTGTTTTTT.

This sequence joins TRBV28 and TRBJ1-4; D is undetermined. The germline V gene encodes CDR1 MDHEN and CDR2 SYDVKM. The CDR3 spans 13 residues. V lost 7 bases to trimming and J lost 8 bases, with 14 bases between them. The CDR3 DNA reads as TGTGCCAGCAACCTTTCCTCCAAAGAAAAACTGTTTTTT. This sequence encodes CASNLSSKEKLFF.

This clone was seen just once. This chain links TRBV9 with TRBJ2-3, with TRBD2 as a possible D gene (6 bases). The germline V and J ends were trimmed by 4 bases and 8 bases, with 17 bases remaining between them. This CDR3 comprises 14 residues. Germline loops: CDR1 SGDLS, CDR2 YYNGEE. The CDR3 protein is CASSTQGGGGTQYF. The CDR3 bases are TGTGCCAGCAGCACCCAAGGTGGGGGAGGTACGCAGTATTTT.

The V and J genes are TRBV7-9 and TRBJ2-1, with 7 bases aligning to TRBD2. Germline V gene lookup returns CDR1 SEHNR and CDR2 FQNEAQ (reference sequence). The CDR3 consists of 14 residues. J gave up 6 bases and V 6 bases, and 8 bases lay outside the gene matches. CDR3 protein: CASRRDYIPNEQFF. Here the CDR3 DNA reads TGTGCCAGCAGGCGGGACTACATACCCAATGAGCAGTTCTTC.